The 9 T cell receptor beta chains listed next were all sequenced from one sample in a study of PD-1 blockade in classical Hodgkin lymphoma. The time point here: cycle 4 day 1 (C4D1), after 5 to 7 weeks of nivolumab. No patient escaped relapse after autologous stem cell transplantation, and brentuximab vedotin exposure varied. The data were produced by immunoSEQ multiplex PCR, yet TCRdb's version contains in-frame clones alone and is incomplete. The sample lists about 41,000 clones, about two thirds occurring once. Sequencing used peripheral blood mononuclear cells (PBMCs), obtained before the fourth cycle of nivolumab. The receptor set was obtained from a human donor with classical Hodgkin lymphoma.

V is TRBV7-2 and J is TRBJ2-7; TRBD2 might be the D (7 bases). Germline lookup yields CDR1 SGHTA and CDR2 FQGNSA. The CDR3 length is 15 residues. V was pared by 5 bases and J by 0 bases, with 14 bases between. DNA for the CDR3: TGTGCCAGCAGCGTGGGCGGGGGCGGCTCCTACGAGCAGTACTTC. This translates into CASSVGGGGSYEQYF.

V usage is TRBV11-2 and J usage is TRBJ2-5; D gene uncertain. The CDR3 contains 16 residues. Germline V lookup: CDR1 SGHAT, CDR2 FQNNGV. Deletions cut 0 bases from V and 2 bases from J, with 13 bases between. The CDR3 sequence: CASSLDGRLTQETQYF. As DNA, the CDR3 is TGTGCCAGCAGCTTAGATGGACGTCTAACTCAAGAGACCCAGTACTTC.

This clone has more than one count but fewer than ten. The chain links TRBV19 to TRBJ1-6, with 7 bases fitting TRBD1. From germline, CDR1 is LNHDA and CDR2 SQIVND (reference sequence). The CDR3 runs to 15 residues. V was pared by 6 bases and J by 9 bases, with 11 bases of the junction left unmatched. CDR3 in amino acids: CASSVGGAGSSPLHF. CDR3 nucleotide sequence: TGTGCCAGTAGCGTAGGGGGCGCGGGGAGTTCACCCCTCCACTTT.

This clone was detected only once. The chain is built from TRBV6-1 and TRBJ2-7, with D maybe TRBD1 (6 bases). This CDR3 spans 13 amino acids. The V and J ends lost 9 bases and 3 bases respectively, with 15 bases between them. From germline, CDR1 is MNHNS and CDR2 SASEGT. CDR3 nucleotides: TGTGCCAGTTTTTCAGGGGCTGTCTACGAGCAGTACTTC. Protein sequence: CASFSGAVYEQYF.

The chain employs TRBV19 and TRBJ1-5; the match to TRBD1 covers 7 bases. The junction had 4 bases not matched to a gene; V was cut back by 2 bases and J by 0 bases. In germline, CDR1 is LNHDA, CDR2 SQIVND (reference sequence). The CDR3 is 16 amino acids. The CDR3 DNA reads TGTGCCAGTAGTATATTGGCAGGGGGTAGCAATCAGCCCCAGCATTTT. Amino acid sequence: CASSILAGGSNQPQHF.

The chain has TRBV18 and TRBJ2-1; TRBD1 matches 9 bases. J gave up 0 bases and V 3 bases, and 3 bases lay outside the gene matches. The CDR3 length is 16 residues. Germline CDR1 is KGHSH and CDR2 is LQKENI. CDR3 residues: CASSPGTGSSYNEQFF. CDR3 nucleotides: TGTGCCAGCTCACCCGGGACAGGGAGCTCCTACAATGAGCAGTTCTTC.

In the case of this clone: The junction and the germline gene differ at one end; a read error may be behind it. This sample includes further DNA sequences coding for the same CDR3. The V and J genes are TRBV4-1 and TRBJ1-5, with a tentative D call TRBD1 (6 bases). The CDR3 contains 17 residues. The V gene's germline CDR1 is MGHRA and CDR2 YSYEKL. The CDR3: CASSQDLVGGAAQPQHF. CDR3 coding DNA: TGCGCCAGCAGCCAAGATCTCGTTGGGGGCGCAGCTCAGCCCCAACATTTT.

The chain employs TRBV6-5 and TRBJ1-6; D perhaps matches TRBD1 (6 bases). The V end was cut by 5 bases, the J end by 5 bases, with 13 bases between. The CDR3 runs to 15 residues. Germline CDR1 and CDR2: MNHEY and SVGAGI. The CDR3: CASSVGGPDNSPLHF. In nucleotides, the CDR3 is TGTGCCAGCAGTGTGGGGGGGCCGGATAATTCACCCCTCCACTTT.

This chain uses TRBV15 with TRBJ1-1, with TRBD1 as a possible D gene (6 bases). This CDR3 spans 13 amino acids. In germline, CDR1 is LNHNV, CDR2 YYDKDF (reference sequence). The V and J ends lost 4 bases and 5 bases respectively, with 11 bases between them. The CDR3 bases are TGTGCCACCAGCATCGGACAGCGAACTGAAGCTTTCTTT. Residues: CATSIGQRTEAFF.